Below are 28 T cell receptor beta chains sequenced from a single sample in a study of PD-L1 blockade in urothelial cancer. Assay: immunoSEQ multiplex PCR; the TCRdb copy retains only in-frame clones and omits some. Among roughly 51,000 clones listed, roughly 78% were seen once. Specified time point: pretreatment peripheral blood. The specimen comprised PBMCs, sampled around atezolizumab (anti-PD-L1) treatment. The receptors stem from an older man with urothelial cancer.

This chain connects TRBV6-5 to TRBJ1-1; no definite D call. Germline values: CDR1 MNHEY, CDR2 SVGAGI. The CDR3 loop spans 13 amino acids. The V gene lost 0 bases and the J gene lost 6 bases, with 8 bases spanning the gap. CDR3 protein: CASSYSGRSEAFF. CDR3 coding DNA: TGTGCCAGCAGTTACTCGGGGAGATCTGAAGCTTTCTTT.

This chain links TRBV30 with TRBJ2-7; a weak D match, TRBD1 (5 bases). The CDR3 consists of 13 residues. CDR1 is GTSNPN and CDR2 is SVGIG in the germline V gene (reference sequence). V was clipped by 2 bases and J by 5 bases, with 13 bases between them. In DNA form, the CDR3 reads TGTGCCTGGAGTAGGGGCCCTTCGGACGAGCAGTACTTC. It yields the protein CAWSRGPSDEQYF.

The CDR3, as DNA: TGTGCCAGCAGTGACGGGACTACCGGGCGGGGAAGTGAGCAGTTCTTC. Translating gives CASSDGTTGRGSEQFF. This rearrangement joins TRBV2 to TRBJ2-1; the match to TRBD2 covers 7 bases. The germline V gene has CDR1 SNHLY and CDR2 FYNNEI. The junction had 14 bases not matched to a gene; V was cut back by 3 bases and J by 9 bases. The CDR3 is 16 residues long.

The chain recombines TRBV28 with TRBJ1-5; D ambiguous. CDR3 length: 18 amino acids. V was cut by 8 bases and J by 2 bases, with 25 bases left in between. The germline V gene encodes CDR1 MDHEN and CDR2 SYDVKM. DNA for the CDR3: TGTGCCAGCCCCTTATACCCCCGGGGTAGACCTGGCAATCAGCCCCAGCATTTT. Translated, it gives CASPLYPRGRPGNQPQHF.

This rearrangement joins TRBV5-1 to TRBJ1-2; TRBD1 aligns across 9 bases. V gave up 0 bases and J gave up 4 bases; unmatched junction bases: 7. The CDR3 runs to 16 residues. Germline-derived CDR1 and CDR2 are SGHRS and YFSETQ. The CDR3 is CASSLGEGTGLYGYTF. For the CDR3, the DNA is TGCGCCAGCAGCTTGGGGGAAGGGACAGGGCTCTATGGCTACACCTTC. The variable domain in full, completed from reference TRBV5-1 and TRBJ1-2, reads KAGVTQTPRYLIKTRGQQVTLSCSPISGHRSVSWYQQTPGQGLQFLFEYFSETQRNKGNFPGRFSGRQFSNSRSEMNVSTLELGDSALYLCASSLGEGTGLYGYTFGSGTRLTVV.

The genes are TRBV19 and TRBJ2-2; D may be TRBD1 (6 bases). The V gene lost 3 bases and the J gene lost 6 bases, with 17 bases spanning the gap. CDR1 and CDR2 from the germline V gene are LNHDA and SQIVND (reference sequence). The CDR3 has 16 residues. The CDR3 bases are TGTGCCAGTAGTATCGTCCCCAGGGGAAAGTCCGGGGAGCTGTTTTTT. As protein: CASSIVPRGKSGELFF.

The rearrangement links TRBV5-4 to TRBJ2-2; tentatively, D is TRBD2 (6 bases). The CDR3 covers 16 residues. Germline CDR1 and CDR2: SGHNT and YYREEE (reference sequence). Between the trimmed V and J ends, which lost 0 bases and 5 bases, there was a span of 14 bases. DNA for the CDR3: TGTGCCAGCAGCTTGGCTCGGGGGAGAGTTACCGGGGAGCTGTTTTTT. Translated: CASSLARGRVTGELFF.

The rearrangement joins TRBV19 to TRBJ1-5, with no clear D. CDR1 and CDR2 from the germline V gene are LNHDA and SQIVND (reference sequence). The CDR3 is 14 amino acids. With 5 bases removed from V and 5 bases from J, the gap between germline ends came to 13 bases. CDR3: CASSLTGLYQPQHF. The CDR3 bases are TGTGCCAGTAGTCTGACTGGGTTGTATCAGCCCCAGCATTTT.

In its sample, this clone was seen a few times. The rearrangement links TRBV30 to TRBJ1-5; D is perhaps TRBD1 (6 bases). V gave up 3 bases and J gave up 3 bases, with 9 bases separating them. CDR3 length: 13 residues. In germline, CDR1 is GTSNPN, CDR2 SVGIG (reference sequence). In DNA, the CDR3 is TGTGCCTGGAGCCGGGACACCAATCAGCCCCAGCATTTT. Residues: CAWSRDTNQPQHF.

This chain joins TRBV19 and TRBJ1-1, with TRBD1 matching 9 bases. Germline trimming cut 5 bases from V and 7 bases from J; bases unmatched to any gene: 8. The CDR3 extends over 14 amino acids. In germline, CDR1 is LNHDA, CDR2 SQIVND (reference sequence). The CDR3 protein is CASSPGTGLDEAFF. The CDR3 nucleotides are TGTGCCAGTAGTCCGGGGACAGGGTTGGATGAAGCTTTCTTT.

This chain joins TRBV2 and TRBJ1-1; 7 positions agree with TRBD1. Germline trimming cut 6 bases from V and 0 bases from J; bases unmatched to any gene: 10. The length of the CDR3 is 16 residues. Germline V gene sequence: CDR1 SNHLY, CDR2 FYNNEI. The CDR3 nucleotides read TGTGCCAGCAGCAAACCTCCGGGACAGCTGAACACTGAAGCTTTCTTT. Translating gives CASSKPPGQLNTEAFF.

The CDR3 sequence: CASSQTGGPGELFF. The CDR3 DNA reads TGTGCCAGCAGCCAAACAGGGGGCCCCGGGGAGCTGTTTTTT. This rearrangement joins TRBV11-2 to TRBJ2-2; 9 nucleotides match TRBD1. The germline CDR1 and CDR2 sequences are SGHAT and FQNNGV. V shed 5 bases and J 6 bases; nucleotides not matched to a gene: 4. The CDR3 spans 14 residues.

This chain connects TRBV1 to TRBJ2-1; no check of the table's D call, TRBD2, against the DNA was made. TRBV1 is annotated as a pseudogene. The CDR3 is 18 amino acids. The CDR3 DNA sequence: TGCACCAGCAGCCAAGATCCCGGACTAGTGGAGGTACACAATGAGCAGTTCTTC. Amino acid sequence: CTSSQDPGLVEVHNEQFF.

The rearrangement joins TRBV6-1 to TRBJ1-2; TRBD1 matches at 7 bases. J gave up 8 bases and V 2 bases, and 8 bases lay outside the gene matches. CDR3 length: 14 residues. Per the germline V gene, CDR1 is MNHNS and CDR2 is SASEGT. The CDR3 spells CASSELRTGGGYTF. The CDR3 DNA reads as TGTGCCAGCAGTGAACTCCGGACAGGAGGGGGCTACACCTTC.

This clone was counted once. The V and J genes are TRBV6-1 and TRBJ1-4; D ambiguous. Trimming pared 0 bases from V and 14 bases from J, leaving 16 bases between. The germline V gene has CDR1 MNHNS and CDR2 SASEGT. CDR3 length: 14 amino acids. CDR3 DNA: TGTGCCAGCAGTGAAGCGGTCCCCGACGAGGCGCTGTTTTTT. This codes for CASSEAVPDEALFF.

This clone was seen once. The CDR3 nucleotides are TGCGCCAGCAGCCCCGGGGGTAGCGTGTACAATGAGCAGTTCTTC. Protein product: CASSPGGSVYNEQFF. This chain joins TRBV5-1 and TRBJ2-1; D is perhaps TRBD2 (6 bases). The CDR3 is made up of 15 amino acids. Germline loops: CDR1 SGHRS, CDR2 YFSETQ. V was trimmed by 4 bases and J by 4 bases, leaving 15 bases between them.

This clone was found a few times. The chain uses TRBV19 and TRBJ1-5; D is unclear. Germline V gene lookup returns CDR1 LNHDA and CDR2 SQIVND (reference sequence). Trimming took off 1 base at V and 4 bases at J, with 5 bases between the two ends. The CDR3 runs 13 residues. The CDR3 nucleotides read TGTGCCAGTAGTATAGTGGAGAATCAGCCCCAGCATTTT. Translation gives CASSIVENQPQHF. The full variable domain, rest sourced from reference TRBV19 and TRBJ1-5, is DGGITQSPKYLFRKEGQNVTLSCEQNLNHDAMYWYRQDPGQGLRLIYYSQIVNDFQKGDIAEGYSVSREKKESFPLTVTSAQKNPTAFYLCASSIVENQPQHFGDGTRLSIL.

The rearrangement joins TRBV27 to TRBJ2-2; weak D call: TRBD1 (6 bases). Germline CDR1 is MNHEY and CDR2 is SMNVEV (reference sequence). The CDR3 has 22 amino acids. The V gene lost 6 bases and the J gene lost 0 bases, with 32 bases spanning the gap. For the CDR3, the DNA is TGTGCCAGCAGCCAATCTGAGGCCATCCGGGACACCTGGGGGACGAACACCGGGGAGCTGTTTTTT. This encodes CASSQSEAIRDTWGTNTGELFF.

The V gene is TRBV19, the J gene TRBJ2-1; D gene unclear. This CDR3 spans 15 amino acids. Germline V lookup: CDR1 LNHDA, CDR2 SQIVND (reference sequence). V was pared by 3 bases and J by 0 bases, with 9 bases between. CDR3 in amino acids: CASSIGASSYNEQFF. In DNA, the CDR3 is TGTGCCAGTAGTATCGGTGCGAGCTCCTACAATGAGCAGTTCTTC.

This clone showed up just once. V gene TRBV6-6 combines with J gene TRBJ2-2, with D perhaps matching TRBD1 (6 bases). With 8 bases removed from V and 4 bases from J, the gap between germline ends came to 17 bases. Germline V gene data show CDR1 as MNHNY and CDR2 as SVGAGI (reference sequence). This CDR3 is 15 amino acids long. This chain's CDR3 is CASVKGQTFTGELFF. The CDR3 bases are TGTGCCAGCGTCAAGGGACAAACGTTCACCGGGGAGCTGTTTTTT.

This sequence joins TRBV7-9 and TRBJ2-2; tentatively, D is TRBD1 (5 bases). V was clipped by 4 bases and J by 6 bases, with 9 bases between them. CDR1 is SEHNR, CDR2 FQNEAQ, per germline (reference sequence). The CDR3 contains 13 residues. DNA of the CDR3: TGTGCCAGCAGCTCCAAGGGGCCCGGGGAGCTGTTTTTT. It codes for CASSSKGPGELFF.

This sequence joins TRBV10-3 and TRBJ2-7; D possibly corresponds to TRBD1 (6 bases). Per the germline V gene, CDR1 is ENHRY and CDR2 is SYGVKD. This CDR3 contains 14 residues. The V and J ends lost 2 bases and 0 bases respectively, with 8 bases between them. This CDR3 reads CAISEPGASYEQYF. CDR3 nucleotides: TGTGCCATCAGTGAGCCAGGGGCCTCCTACGAGCAGTACTTC.

In this sample, this clone turned up once. V gene TRBV28 combines with J gene TRBJ1-5; 8 bases match TRBD1. This CDR3 has 14 residues. Germline assignment: CDR1 MDHEN and CDR2 SYDVKM. V lost 6 bases and J lost 5; bases outside the gene matches: 6. In nucleotides, the CDR3 is TGTGCCAGCAGAATACAGGGGGATTATCAGCCCCAGCATTTT. Its translation is CASRIQGDYQPQHF.

This chain links TRBV12-5 with TRBJ1-1; D perhaps matches TRBD1 (5 bases). Trimming stripped 2 bases from V and 2 bases from J, with 15 bases between. Germline V CDR1 and CDR2: LGHNT, FRNRAP. The CDR3 runs 16 residues. CDR3 DNA: TGTGCTAGTGGTTTGCTGGCAGGGCATCCCAACACTGAAGCTTTCTTT. Residues: CASGLLAGHPNTEAFF.

The chain employs TRBV20-1 and TRBJ1-1, with D uncertain. Germline V gene data show CDR1 as DFQATT and CDR2 as SNEGSKA (reference sequence). V dropped 7 bases and J dropped 5 bases, with 5 bases sitting between them. This CDR3 spans 9 amino acids. CDR3 bases: TGCAGTGTAGCGACTGAAGCTTTCTTT. Amino acids: CSVATEAFF.

This clone was recorded once. Sequence at one end of the junction differs from germline and may be a read error. The V gene is TRBV4-1, the J gene TRBJ2-7, with D possibly TRBD1 on 6 matching bases. CDR1 and CDR2 (germline): MGHRA, YSYEKL. This CDR3 region has 16 residues. CDR3 in amino acids: CVSSQDARGTTYEQYF. In nucleotides, the CDR3 is TGCGTCAGCAGCCAAGATGCGAGGGGGACAACCTACGAGCAGTACTTC.

V usage is TRBV15 and J usage is TRBJ2-3; D unresolved. Germline CDR1 is LNHNV and CDR2 is YYDKDF (reference sequence). Trimming took off 0 bases at V and 1 base at J, with 5 bases between the two ends. The length of the CDR3 is 14 residues. Here the CDR3 DNA reads TGTGCCACCAGCAGAGATCCCGGCACAGATACGCAGTATTTT. This gives the protein CATSRDPGTDTQYF.

The V call is TRBV7-8, the J call TRBJ2-3; a weak D match, TRBD2 (6 bases). The CDR3 has 12 residues. With 5 bases removed from V and 15 bases from J, the gap between germline ends came to 18 bases. Germline-derived CDR1 and CDR2 are SGHVS and FQNEAQ. The CDR3 DNA reads TGTGCCAGCAGCCCCGAGGCGGGGATTAAATATTTT. Protein sequence: CASSPEAGIKYF.